The 23 T cell receptor beta chains presented below share a single source sample, sequenced in a study of blood T cell repertoires in COVID-19 (dated by TCRdb to the early 2020s). Library generation was performed with the immunoSEQ multiplex PCR assay. The clones in this table, taken by TCRdb from immuneACCESS, are in-frame only. Not every clone is retained; where verified, under half of the shortfall comes from an unresolved V gene, and the cause of the rest is unknown. The sample yields approximately 260,000 clones; about nine tenths were counted once. 1.5% to 2% of the sample is taken by the ten largest. The sequenced sample consisted of PBMCs or T cells enriched from blood (not recorded which). The receptors originated from a woman aged 55-69 years who had recovered from COVID-19.

For the CDR3, the DNA is TGTGCCAGCAGCTCCGGACAGGGAGGTAGCACAGATACGCAGTATTTT. It translates to CASSSGQGGSTDTQYF. The chain uses TRBV28 and TRBJ2-3; 8 bases are a match to TRBD1. Trimming at V came to 6 bases and at J to 0 bases, leaving 8 bases not matched to a gene. In germline, CDR1 is MDHEN, CDR2 SYDVKM. The CDR3 sequence is 16 residues long.

The V and J genes are TRBV15 and TRBJ1-1; a weak D match, TRBD1 (5 bases). V was trimmed by 0 bases and J by 4 bases, leaving 12 bases between them. Looked up from germline, CDR1 is LNHNV and CDR2 is YYDKDF (reference sequence). The CDR3 covers 15 residues. This CDR3 is CATSRDPGRGTEAFF. The CDR3 region has the DNA TGTGCCACCAGCAGAGATCCTGGTAGGGGCACTGAAGCTTTCTTT. The whole variable domain, remainder taken from reference TRBV15 and TRBJ1-1, is DAMVIQNPRYQVTQFGKPVTLSCSQTLNHNVMYWYQQKSSQAPKLLFHYYDKDFNNEADTPDNFQSRRPNTSFCFLDIRSPGLGDTAMYLCATSRDPGRGTEAFFGQGTRLTVV.

J is TRBJ2-1 and V is TRBV18, with TRBD2 matching 7 bases. V shed 0 bases, J shed 7 bases, and the junction held 3 bases outside the gene matches. Germline CDR1 KGHSH, CDR2 LQKENI. This CDR3 is 14 amino acids long. CDR3 sequence (DNA): TGTGCCAGCTCACCACCCTCGGGGGGTAATGAGCAGTTCTTC. Amino acid sequence: CASSPPSGGNEQFF.

V usage is TRBV28 and J usage is TRBJ2-7; 8 bases map to TRBD1. The CDR3 covers 15 residues. V lost 6 bases, J lost 5 bases, and 12 bases stayed unmatched. Germline values: CDR1 MDHEN, CDR2 SYDVKM. The CDR3 DNA reads TGTGCCAGCAGGTGGTTCCACAGGGGGGACCACGAGCAGTACTTC. This translates into CASRWFHRGDHEQYF.

This sequence joins TRBV24-1 and TRBJ2-3; D uncertain. Looked up from germline, CDR1 is KGHDR and CDR2 is SFDVKD. The CDR3 has 13 amino acids. Deletions cut 3 bases from V and 0 bases from J, with 3 bases between. CDR3 residues: CATSDLSTDTQYF. The DNA of the CDR3 is TGTGCCACCAGTGATCTCAGCACAGATACGCAGTATTTT.

The chain joins TRBV19 to TRBJ2-2; tentatively, D is TRBD2 (6 bases). Germline V gives CDR1 LNHDA, CDR2 SQIVND (reference sequence). CDR3 size: 16 residues. Trimming removed 0 bases from V and 6 bases from J, with 14 bases in between. Here the CDR3 reads CASSIDTGLLPGELFF. CDR3 nucleotide sequence: TGTGCCAGTAGTATAGACACGGGACTCCTGCCCGGGGAGCTGTTTTTT.

The V call is TRBV5-4, the J call TRBJ2-1, with D possibly TRBD1 on 6 matching bases. Germline values: CDR1 SGHNT, CDR2 YYREEE (reference sequence). The V and J ends lost 4 bases and 0 bases respectively, with 17 bases between them. This CDR3 comprises 17 residues. CDR3 protein: CASSLDPTGLSYNEQFF. CDR3 in DNA: TGTGCCAGCAGCCTCGACCCGACAGGACTCTCCTACAATGAGCAGTTCTTC.

This chain uses TRBV5-1 with TRBJ1-1; 8 nucleotides line up with TRBD1. The CDR3 runs to 14 residues. With V trimmed by 3 bases and J by 3 bases, 4 bases remained unmatched. Germline assignment: CDR1 SGHRS and CDR2 YFSETQ. Here the CDR3 DNA reads TGCGCCAGCAGCTCGGGACAGGCACACACTGAAGCTTTCTTT. It is translated as CASSSGQAHTEAFF.

The chain is built from TRBV7-2 and TRBJ2-5; D perhaps matches TRBD2 (6 bases). Germline V lookup: CDR1 SGHTA, CDR2 FQGNSA. V was trimmed by 3 bases and J by 4 bases, leaving 9 bases between them. This CDR3 comprises 13 residues. The CDR3 nucleotides are TGTGCCAGCAGCTTGACTAGTGGAGAGACCCAGTACTTC. Translating it yields CASSLTSGETQYF.

The V and J genes are TRBV5-8 and TRBJ1-3; D is perhaps TRBD1 (5 bases). This CDR3 has 13 residues. Looked up from germline, CDR1 is SGHTS and CDR2 is YDEGEE. The V and J ends lost 3 bases and 5 bases respectively, with 9 bases between them. The CDR3 DNA follows: TGTGCCAGCAGCTGGGGGGGGAGAAACACCATATATTTT. This encodes CASSWGGRNTIYF.

CDR3: CASSPTRRGRAGELFF. For the CDR3, the DNA is TGTGCCAGCAGCCCGACGCGGCGGGGGAGAGCCGGGGAGCTGTTTTTT. The chain recombines TRBV13 with TRBJ2-2, with TRBD2 matching over 7 bases. Germline V gene sequence: CDR1 PRHDT, CDR2 FYEKMQ (reference sequence). V was clipped by 5 bases and J by 6 bases; unmatched bases: 12. CDR3 size: 16 residues.

The chain has TRBV18 and TRBJ2-1, with 12 bases lining up with TRBD2. CDR1 and CDR2 from the germline V gene are KGHSH and LQKENI. The CDR3 has 17 residues. Trimming took 1 base from V and 7 from J; bases not matched to a gene: 8. The CDR3 DNA reads TGTGCCAGCTCACCACTCACTAGCGGGGGGAGGTTGAATGAGCAGTTCTTC. This translates into CASSPLTSGGRLNEQFF. The complete variable domain, with remaining parts taken from reference TRBV18 and TRBJ2-1, reads NAGVMQNPRHLVRRRGQEARLRCSPMKGHSHVYWYRQLPEEGLKFMVYLQKENIIDESGMPKERFSAEFPKEGPSILRIQQVVRGDSAAYFCASSPLTSGGRLNEQFFGPGTRLTVL.

V usage is TRBV2 and J usage is TRBJ2-3; 10 bases are shared with TRBD1. Trimming at V came to 5 bases and at J to 3 bases, leaving 5 bases not matched to a gene. Germline CDR1 is SNHLY and CDR2 is FYNNEI. CDR3 length equals 15 residues. DNA of the CDR3: TGTGCCAGCAGTAACCGGGACAGGGGAACAGATACGCAGTATTTT. This translates into CASSNRDRGTDTQYF.

The V and J genes are TRBV7-3 and TRBJ2-1, with 9 bases fitting TRBD2. Germline trimming cut 3 bases from V and 10 bases from J; bases unmatched to any gene: 10. The germline CDR1 and CDR2 sequences are SGHTA and FQGTGA. This CDR3 spans 15 amino acids. DNA of the CDR3: TGTGCCAGCAGCTTTTCTTTTAGCGGGAGACGGGAGCAGTTCTTC. It specifies CASSFSFSGRREQFF.

A few counts support this clone. This chain links TRBV5-6 with TRBJ1-2, with D possibly TRBD1 on 6 matching bases. Germline values: CDR1 SGHDT, CDR2 YYEEEE. The CDR3 has 14 amino acids. Between the trimmed V and J ends, which lost 4 bases and 7 bases, there was a span of 17 bases. The CDR3, as DNA: TGTGCCAGCAGCATTACCGACAGGTTAGCTGGCTACACCTTC. Its protein product is CASSITDRLAGYTF.

The V and J genes are TRBV18 and TRBJ2-7; 8 bases agree with TRBD1. The CDR3 has 14 amino acids. V trimming: 5 bases; J trimming: 4 bases; junction bases outside the gene matches: 7. Germline-derived CDR1 and CDR2 are KGHSH and LQKENI. CDR3 residues: CASSAGTGGYEQYF. CDR3 sequence (DNA): TGTGCCAGCTCAGCCGGGACAGGCGGGTACGAGCAGTACTTC.

The J gene is TRBJ1-6, the V gene TRBV9, with 10 bases matching TRBD1. The CDR3 has 16 residues. J gave up 2 bases and V 4 bases, and 3 bases lay outside the gene matches. Germline V gives CDR1 SGDLS, CDR2 YYNGEE. CDR3: CASSSGQGAYNSPLHF. As DNA, the CDR3 is TGTGCCAGCAGCTCTGGACAGGGGGCCTATAATTCACCCCTCCACTTT.

This rearrangement joins TRBV28 to TRBJ2-1; 12 bases are a match to TRBD2. After removal of 3 bases from V and 9 bases from J, the junction contained 12 bases not matched to a gene. The germline CDR1 and CDR2 sequences are MDHEN and SYDVKM. This CDR3 is built from 17 residues. The DNA for the CDR3 is TGTGCCAGCAGTTTCGGACTAGCGGGAACCTTCGGGACTGAGCAGTTCTTC. It encodes CASSFGLAGTFGTEQFF.

This chain uses TRBV6-5 with TRBJ2-7; 9 positions agree with TRBD1. Trimming removed 6 bases from V and 3 bases from J; junction bases left unmatched: 9. CDR1 and CDR2 (germline): MNHEY, SVGAGI. The CDR3 sequence is 15 residues long. CDR3 bases: TGTGCCAGCAGAAAAGGAGGGACAGGGATCTACGAGCAGTACTTC. Residues: CASRKGGTGIYEQYF.

J is TRBJ2-3 and V is TRBV6-4; maybe TRBD1 (5 bases). The CDR3 extends over 14 amino acids. V was pared by 3 bases and J by 2 bases, with 9 bases between. The germline V gene encodes CDR1 MRHNA and CDR2 SNTAGT. This chain's CDR3 is CASSESRDTDTQYF. CDR3 in DNA: TGTGCCAGCAGTGAATCCAGGGACACAGATACGCAGTATTTT.

The V and J genes are TRBV19 and TRBJ2-7; 8 nucleotides match TRBD1. Trimming at V came to 5 bases and at J to 0 bases, leaving 12 bases not matched to a gene. The V gene's germline CDR1 is LNHDA and CDR2 SQIVND (reference sequence). The CDR3 length is 17 residues. For the CDR3, the DNA is TGTGCCAGTAGTGATCGCCGCCGGACAGGGTCCTCCTACGAGCAGTACTTC. Its translation is CASSDRRRTGSSYEQYF.

The chain is built from TRBV28 and TRBJ1-5; 9 nucleotides match TRBD1. V gave up 6 bases and J gave up 5 bases; unmatched junction bases: 8. The CDR3 runs 15 residues. Looked up from germline, CDR1 is MDHEN and CDR2 is SYDVKM. The CDR3, as DNA: TGTGCCAGCAGCACCGGGACAGGGTCTGATCAGCCCCAGCATTTT. It specifies CASSTGTGSDQPQHF.

The chain couples TRBV28 to TRBJ1-5, with 8 positions matching TRBD1. After removal of 6 bases from V and 11 bases from J, the junction contained 15 bases not matched to a gene. The CDR3 length is 15 residues. Looked up from germline, CDR1 is MDHEN and CDR2 is SYDVKM. The CDR3 coding sequence is TGTGCCAGCAGCAGACAGGGGCCCGGGATTATAGCCCAGCATTTT. Protein: CASSRQGPGIIAQHF.